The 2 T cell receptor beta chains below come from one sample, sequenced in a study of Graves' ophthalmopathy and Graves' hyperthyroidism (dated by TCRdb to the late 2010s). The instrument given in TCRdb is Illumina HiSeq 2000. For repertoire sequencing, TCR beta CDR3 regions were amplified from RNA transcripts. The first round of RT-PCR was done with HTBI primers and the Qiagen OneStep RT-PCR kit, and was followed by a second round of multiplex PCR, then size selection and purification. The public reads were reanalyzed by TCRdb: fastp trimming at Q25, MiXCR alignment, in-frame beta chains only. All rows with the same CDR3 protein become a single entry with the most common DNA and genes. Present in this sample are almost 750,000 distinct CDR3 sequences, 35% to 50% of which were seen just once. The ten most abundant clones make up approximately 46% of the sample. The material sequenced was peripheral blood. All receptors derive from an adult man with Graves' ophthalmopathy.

The DNA of the CDR3 is TGTGCCAGCAGGTTGGACAGGGGCCGTGAAAAACTGTTTTTT. Its translation is CASRLDRGREKLFF. The V and J genes are TRBV12-3 or TRBV12-4 and TRBJ1-4; 9 bases agree with TRBD1. The V and J ends lost 6 bases and 7 bases, in that order; junction bases with no gene match: 6. CDR3 length equals 14 residues.

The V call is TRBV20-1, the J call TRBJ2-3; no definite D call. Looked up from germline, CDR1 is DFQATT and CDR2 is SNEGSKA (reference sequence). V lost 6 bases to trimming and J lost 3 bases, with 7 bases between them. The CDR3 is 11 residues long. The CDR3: CSAPPTDTQYF. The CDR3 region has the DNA TGCAGTGCCCCCCCAACAGATACGCAGTATTTT.